This T cell receptor beta chain was observed in a study of T cell responses to AZD1222 COVID-19 vaccine. Study results and limitations: It should be noted that donors were predominantly white British and more often female, and clonal diversity was possibly underestimated. AZD1222 recipients seropositive at baseline numbered only six or seven. Scientists sampled the repertoires only once the peak T cell response had passed.

Germline V gene sequence: CDR1 LNHDA, CDR2 SQIVND (reference sequence). This CDR3 contains 15 residues. The V segment lost 6 bases and the J segment 2 bases; nucleotides outside the gene matches: 6. Whether given at about 4 or about 12 weeks, second doses were pooled. Assay used: immunoSEQ multiplex PCR; TCRdb lists only in-frame clones, some missing. The sample includes fewer than 120,000 clones, more than 90% of them seen just once. To note about this clone: Its antigen remains unknown.

This chain joins TRBV19 and TRBJ1-5; 8 nucleotides line up with TRBD1. This receptor was taken from an adult who received the AZD1222 COVID-19 vaccine. Sequencing was performed on peripheral blood, taken 28 days after the second AZD1222 dose. The CDR3 spells CASSMDRAGNQPQHF. The CDR3 DNA follows: TGTGCCAGTAGCATGGACAGGGCAGGCAATCAGCCCCAGCATTTT.